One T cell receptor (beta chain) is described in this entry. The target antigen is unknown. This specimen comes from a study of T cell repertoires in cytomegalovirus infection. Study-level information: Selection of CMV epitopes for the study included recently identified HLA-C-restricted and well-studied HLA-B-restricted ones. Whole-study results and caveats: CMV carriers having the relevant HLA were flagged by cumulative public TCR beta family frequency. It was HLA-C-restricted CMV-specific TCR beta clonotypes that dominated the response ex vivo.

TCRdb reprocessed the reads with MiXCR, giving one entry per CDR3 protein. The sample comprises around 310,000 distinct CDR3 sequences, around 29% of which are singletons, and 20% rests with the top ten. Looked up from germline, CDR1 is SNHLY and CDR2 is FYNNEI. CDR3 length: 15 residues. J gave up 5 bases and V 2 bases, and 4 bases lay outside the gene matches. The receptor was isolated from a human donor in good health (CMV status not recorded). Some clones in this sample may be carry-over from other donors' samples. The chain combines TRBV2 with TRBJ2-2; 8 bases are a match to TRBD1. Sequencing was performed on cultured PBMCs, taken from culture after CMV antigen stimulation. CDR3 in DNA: TGTGCCAGCAGTGAACCAGGGGGCGGGACCGGGGAGCTGTTTTTT. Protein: CASSEPGGGTGELFF.